This TCR beta chain derives from a study of blood T cell repertoires in COVID-19. CDR1 and CDR2 (germline): WSHSY, SAAADI. V lost 6 bases and J lost 0; bases outside the gene matches: 11. This CDR3 is built from 17 residues. In the original workflow: Reference gene primer amplification gave estimated nucleated cell counts. Sequenced by immunoSEQ multiplex PCR; TCRdb stores in-frame clones only, minus some. The DNA gave D and trimming, while V, J and clone size come from that table. The sample consists of about 120,000 clones, 84% of them appearing once. The rearrangement uses TRBV10-2 and TRBJ1-3; 7 nucleotides agree with TRBD1. The sample was PBMCs or T cells enriched from blood (not recorded which). The sequence was collected from a woman aged 25 to 39 who had recovered from COVID-19. The chain's CDR3 is CASSLQGLGISGNTIYF. The DNA for the CDR3 is TGCGCCAGCAGCCTACAGGGGCTTGGTATCTCTGGAAACACCATATATTTT.